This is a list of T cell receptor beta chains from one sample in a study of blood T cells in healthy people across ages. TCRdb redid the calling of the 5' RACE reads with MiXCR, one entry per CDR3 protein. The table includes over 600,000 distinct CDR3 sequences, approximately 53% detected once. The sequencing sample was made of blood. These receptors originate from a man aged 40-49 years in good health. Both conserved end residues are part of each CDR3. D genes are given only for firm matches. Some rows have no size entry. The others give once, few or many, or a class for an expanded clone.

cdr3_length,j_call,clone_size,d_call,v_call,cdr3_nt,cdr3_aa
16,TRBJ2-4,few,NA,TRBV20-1,TGCAGTGCTAATGACAGGAGGGGCGCTTCCAAAAACATTCAGTACTTC,CSANDRRGASKNIQYF
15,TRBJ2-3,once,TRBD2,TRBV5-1,TGCGCCAGCAGCTTGGTGGCGCGGGAGACAGATACGCAGTATTTT,CASSLVARETDTQYF
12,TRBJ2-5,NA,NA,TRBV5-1,TGCGCCAGCAGAAGGGTTCAAGAGACCCAGTACTTC,CASRRVQETQYF
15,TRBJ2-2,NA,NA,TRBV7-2,TGTGCCAGCAGCTTAGTCGTACAGATTGGCGGGGAGCTGTTTTTT,CASSLVVQIGGELFF
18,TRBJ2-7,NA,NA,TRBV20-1,TGCAGTGCTAGACAAGACTTCGGACTAACGAGCTCCTACAATGAGCAGTACTTC,CSARQDFGLTSSYNEQYF
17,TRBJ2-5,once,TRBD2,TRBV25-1,TGTGCCAGCAGTGGACTACCGGCGGGGGGATTGCAAGAGACCCAGTACTTC,CASSGLPAGGLQETQYF
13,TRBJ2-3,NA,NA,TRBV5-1,TGCGCCAGCACCCACTTGGATGAAAATACGCAGTATTTT,CASTHLDENTQYF
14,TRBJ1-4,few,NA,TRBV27,TGTGCCAGCAGTTCGAGGGGAAGTGGGAGAAAACTGTTTTTT,CASSSRGSGRKLFF
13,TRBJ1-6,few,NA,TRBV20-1,TGCAGTGCTAGTGGGCAGGGTAATTCACCCCTCCACTTT,CSASGQGNSPLHF
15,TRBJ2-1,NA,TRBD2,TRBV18,TGTGCCAGCTGTACTGTAGCGGGAAACTACAAGGAGCAGTTCTTC,CASCTVAGNYKEQFF
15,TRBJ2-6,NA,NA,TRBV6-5,TGTGCCAGCAGTCGGCGGGACTCTGGGGCCAACGTCCTGACTTTC,CASSRRDSGANVLTF
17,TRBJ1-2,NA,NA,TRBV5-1,TGCGCCAGCAGCCTCCAGGGACGGCTGGATGCTAACTATGGCTACACCTTC,CASSLQGRLDANYGYTF
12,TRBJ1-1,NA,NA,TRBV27,TGTGCCAGCAGTTCGAGTAGACAGGCTAGTTTCTTT,CASSSSRQASFF